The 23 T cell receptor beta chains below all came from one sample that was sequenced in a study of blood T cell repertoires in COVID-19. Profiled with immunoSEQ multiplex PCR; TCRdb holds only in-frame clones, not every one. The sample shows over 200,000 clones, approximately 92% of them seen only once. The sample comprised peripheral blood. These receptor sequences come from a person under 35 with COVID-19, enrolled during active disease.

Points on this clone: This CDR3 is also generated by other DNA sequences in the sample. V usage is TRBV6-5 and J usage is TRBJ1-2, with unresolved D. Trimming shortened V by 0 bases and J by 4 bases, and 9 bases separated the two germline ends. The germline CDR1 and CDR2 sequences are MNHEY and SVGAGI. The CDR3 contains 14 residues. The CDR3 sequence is CASSYSRGSYGYTF. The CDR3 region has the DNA TGTGCCAGCAGTTACTCGAGAGGATCCTATGGCTACACCTTC.

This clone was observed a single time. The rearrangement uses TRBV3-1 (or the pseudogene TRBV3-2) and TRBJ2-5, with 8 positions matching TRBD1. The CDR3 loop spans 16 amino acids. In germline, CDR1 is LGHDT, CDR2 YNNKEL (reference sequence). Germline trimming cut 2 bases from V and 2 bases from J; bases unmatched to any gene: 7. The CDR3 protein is CASSQPTGVRQETQYF. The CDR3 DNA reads TGTGCCAGCAGCCAACCGACAGGGGTACGGCAAGAGACCCAGTACTTC.

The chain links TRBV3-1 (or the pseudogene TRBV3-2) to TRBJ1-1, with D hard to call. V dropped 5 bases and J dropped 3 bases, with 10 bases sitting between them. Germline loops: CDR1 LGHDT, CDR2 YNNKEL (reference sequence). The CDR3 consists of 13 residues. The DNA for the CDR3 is TGTGCCAGCAGCTTAAGTCACTACACTGAAGCTTTCTTT. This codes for CASSLSHYTEAFF.

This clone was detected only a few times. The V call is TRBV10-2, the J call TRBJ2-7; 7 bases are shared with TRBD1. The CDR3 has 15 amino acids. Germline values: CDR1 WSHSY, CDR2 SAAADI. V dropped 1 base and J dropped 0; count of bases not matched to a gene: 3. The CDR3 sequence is CASSEWGQISYEQYF. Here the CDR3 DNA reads TGCGCCAGCAGTGAGTGGGGACAGATCTCCTACGAGCAGTACTTC.

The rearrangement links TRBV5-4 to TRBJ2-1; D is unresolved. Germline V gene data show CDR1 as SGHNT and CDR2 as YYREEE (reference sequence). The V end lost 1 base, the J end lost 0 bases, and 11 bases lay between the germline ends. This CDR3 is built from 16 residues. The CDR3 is CASSLRRGNSYNEQFF. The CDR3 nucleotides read TGTGCCAGCAGCTTGCGGCGCGGAAACTCCTACAATGAGCAGTTCTTC.

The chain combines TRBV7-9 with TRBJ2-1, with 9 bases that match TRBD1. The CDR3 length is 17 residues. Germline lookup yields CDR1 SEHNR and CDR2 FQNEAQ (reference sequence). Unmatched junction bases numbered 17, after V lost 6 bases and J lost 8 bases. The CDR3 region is CASRTPWGFRTGDEQFF. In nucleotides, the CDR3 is TGTGCCAGCAGAACCCCCTGGGGATTTAGGACAGGGGATGAGCAGTTCTTC. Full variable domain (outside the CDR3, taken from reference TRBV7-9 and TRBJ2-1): DTGVSQNPRHKITKRGQNVTFRCDPISEHNRLYWYRQTLGQGPEFLTYFQNEAQLEKSRLLSDRFSAERPKGSFSTLEIQRTEQGDSAMYLCASRTPWGFRTGDEQFFGPGTRLTVL.

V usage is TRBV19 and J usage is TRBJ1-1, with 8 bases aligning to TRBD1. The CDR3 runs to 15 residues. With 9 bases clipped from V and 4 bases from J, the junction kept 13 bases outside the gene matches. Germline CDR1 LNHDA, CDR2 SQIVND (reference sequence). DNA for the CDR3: TGTGCCAGCCTATTCAGGGGGCTCGCGGGCACTGAAGCTTTCTTT. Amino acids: CASLFRGLAGTEAFF.

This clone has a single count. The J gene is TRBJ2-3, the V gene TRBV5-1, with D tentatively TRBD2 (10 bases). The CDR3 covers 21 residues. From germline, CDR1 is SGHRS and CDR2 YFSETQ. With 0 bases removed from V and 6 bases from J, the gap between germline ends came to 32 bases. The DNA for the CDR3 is TGCGCCAGCAGCTTGGCCACGGACAGGGGCTGGCTAGCGGGAGAGTCCGATACGCAGTATTTT. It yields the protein CASSLATDRGWLAGESDTQYF.

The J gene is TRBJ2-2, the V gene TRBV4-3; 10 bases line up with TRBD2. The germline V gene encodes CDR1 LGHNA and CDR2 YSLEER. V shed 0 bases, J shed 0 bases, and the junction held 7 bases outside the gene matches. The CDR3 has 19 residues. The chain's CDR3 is CASSQDTSGKSPNTGELFF. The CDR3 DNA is TGCGCCAGCAGCCAAGATACTAGCGGGAAAAGTCCGAACACCGGGGAGCTGTTTTTT.

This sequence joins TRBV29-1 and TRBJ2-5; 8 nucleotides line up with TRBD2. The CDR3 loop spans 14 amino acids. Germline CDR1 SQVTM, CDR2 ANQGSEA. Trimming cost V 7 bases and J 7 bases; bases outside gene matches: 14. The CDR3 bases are TGCAGCGGCACCACCGGGACTAGGGTTGGGACCCAGTACTTC. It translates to CSGTTGTRVGTQYF.

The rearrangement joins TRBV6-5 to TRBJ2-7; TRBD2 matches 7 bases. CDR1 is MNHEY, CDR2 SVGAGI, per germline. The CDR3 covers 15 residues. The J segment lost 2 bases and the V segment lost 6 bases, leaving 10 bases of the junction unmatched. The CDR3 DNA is TGTGCCAGCAGCTCCTCGGGGGGTCTACCCTACGAGCAGTACTTC. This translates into CASSSSGGLPYEQYF.

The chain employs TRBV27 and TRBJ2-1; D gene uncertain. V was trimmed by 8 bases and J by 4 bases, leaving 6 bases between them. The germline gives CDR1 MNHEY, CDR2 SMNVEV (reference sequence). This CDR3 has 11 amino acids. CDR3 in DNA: TGTGCCAGCGGGCAATACAATGAGCAGTTCTTC. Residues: CASGQYNEQFF.

Here the CDR3 reads CASSSREGPYNEQFF. Written as DNA, the CDR3 is TGCGCCAGCAGCTCTCGGGAGGGCCCATACAATGAGCAGTTCTTC. The chain has TRBV5-1 and TRBJ2-1, with 8 bases matching TRBD2. Germline CDR1 reads SGHRS; CDR2 reads YFSETQ. The CDR3 covers 15 residues. With V trimmed by 3 bases and J by 4 bases, 6 bases remained unmatched.

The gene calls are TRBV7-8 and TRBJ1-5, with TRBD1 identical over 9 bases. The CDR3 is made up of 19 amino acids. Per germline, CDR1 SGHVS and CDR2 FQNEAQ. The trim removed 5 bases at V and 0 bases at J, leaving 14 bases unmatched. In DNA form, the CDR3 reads TGTGCCAGCAGCCCTCCGACAGGGGGTAGGCTTGGTAGCAATCAGCCCCAGCATTTT. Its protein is CASSPPTGGRLGSNQPQHF.

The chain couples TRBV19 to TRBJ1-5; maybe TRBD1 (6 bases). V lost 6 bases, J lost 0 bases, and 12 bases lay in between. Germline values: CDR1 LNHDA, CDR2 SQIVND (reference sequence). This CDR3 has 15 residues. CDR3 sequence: CASREDSYSNQPQHF. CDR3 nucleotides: TGTGCCAGTAGGGAGGACAGCTATAGCAATCAGCCCCAGCATTTT.

The chain's CDR3 is CASSFRGNEQFF. CDR3 sequence (DNA): TGTGCCAGCAGTTTCAGGGGAAATGAGCAGTTCTTC. This chain joins TRBV6-5 and TRBJ2-1, with D possibly being TRBD1 (6 bases). This CDR3 region has 12 residues. Trimming pared 4 bases from V and 7 bases from J, leaving 8 bases between. Germline V CDR1 and CDR2: MNHEY, SVGAGI.

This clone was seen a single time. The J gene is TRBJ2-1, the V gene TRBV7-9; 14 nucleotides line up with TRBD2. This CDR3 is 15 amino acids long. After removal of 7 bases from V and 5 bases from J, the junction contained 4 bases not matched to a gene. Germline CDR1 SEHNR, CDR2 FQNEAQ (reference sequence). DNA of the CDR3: TGTGCCAGCACCTTGGGACTAGCGGGGGACAATGAGCAGTTCTTC. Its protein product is CASTLGLAGDNEQFF.

CDR3 protein: CASSLAGGLNTEAFF. CDR3 coding DNA: TGCGCCAGCAGCTTGGCAGGGGGCCTGAACACTGAAGCTTTCTTT. The genes are TRBV5-1 and TRBJ1-1, with TRBD1 matching over 8 bases. This CDR3 has 15 residues. The ends lost 0 bases at V and 0 bases at J; junction bases unmatched: 1. Germline V gene data show CDR1 as SGHRS and CDR2 as YFSETQ.

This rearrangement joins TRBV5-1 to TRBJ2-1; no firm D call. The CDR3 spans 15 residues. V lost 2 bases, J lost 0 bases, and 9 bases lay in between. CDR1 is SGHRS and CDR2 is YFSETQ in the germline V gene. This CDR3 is CASSLDWSSYNEQFF. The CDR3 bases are TGCGCCAGCAGCTTAGACTGGAGCTCCTACAATGAGCAGTTCTTC.

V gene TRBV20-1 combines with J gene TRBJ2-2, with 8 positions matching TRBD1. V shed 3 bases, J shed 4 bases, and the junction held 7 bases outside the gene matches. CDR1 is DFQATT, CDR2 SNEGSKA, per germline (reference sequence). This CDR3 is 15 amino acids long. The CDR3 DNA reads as TGCAGTGCTAGTAGACAGGGGTCACGCACCGGGGAGCTGTTTTTT. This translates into CSASRQGSRTGELFF.

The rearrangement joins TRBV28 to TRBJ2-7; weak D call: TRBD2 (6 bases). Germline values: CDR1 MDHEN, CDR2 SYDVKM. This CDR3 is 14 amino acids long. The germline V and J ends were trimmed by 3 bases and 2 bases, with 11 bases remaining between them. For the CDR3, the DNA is TGTGCCAGCAGTTTTCTAGCGATCGCCTACGAGCAGTACTTC. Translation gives CASSFLAIAYEQYF.

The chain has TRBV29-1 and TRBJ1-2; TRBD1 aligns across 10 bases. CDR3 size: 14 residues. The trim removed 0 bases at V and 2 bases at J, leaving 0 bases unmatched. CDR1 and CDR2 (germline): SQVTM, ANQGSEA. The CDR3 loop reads CSVEEGQGNYGYTF. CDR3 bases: TGCAGCGTTGAAGAGGGACAGGGGAACTATGGCTACACCTTC. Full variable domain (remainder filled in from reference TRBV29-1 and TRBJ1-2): SAVISQKPSRDICQRGTSLTIQCQVDSQVTMMFWYRQQPGQSLTLIATANQGSEATYESGFVIDKFPISRPNLTFSTLTVSNMSPEDSSIYLCSVEEGQGNYGYTFGSGTRLTVV.

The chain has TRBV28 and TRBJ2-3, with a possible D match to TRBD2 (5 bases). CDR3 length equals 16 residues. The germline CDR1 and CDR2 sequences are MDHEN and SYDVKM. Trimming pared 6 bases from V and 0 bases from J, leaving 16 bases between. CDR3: CASSSPAATSTDTQYF. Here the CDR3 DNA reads TGTGCCAGCAGCTCCCCAGCGGCAACTAGCACAGATACGCAGTATTTT.